A single T cell receptor beta chain is shown here with its context. The antigen is unknown. This entry belongs to a study of OX40 agonist ivuxolimab in advanced cancers. In the study overall: Patients received intravenous ivuxolimab every 2 weeks at 0.01 to 10 mg/kg. Eligibility admitted prior anti-PD-1, anti-PD-L1 or anti-CTLA-4 therapy; 35% to 40% had some.

It was autoimmune disease history or systemic immunosuppression that excluded patients. Findings and caveats of the study: Circulating CD4+ and CD8+ T cells showed clonal expansion by week 6 at 0.1 to 3.0 mg/kg.

Germline loops: CDR1 SGHNT, CDR2 YYREEE (reference sequence). V was trimmed by 4 bases and J by 0 bases, leaving 11 bases between them. The CDR3 extends over 14 amino acids. Assay used: immunoSEQ multiplex PCR; TCRdb lists only in-frame clones, some missing. Among around 67,000 clones listed, about 90% were seen once. V gene TRBV5-4 combines with J gene TRBJ2-7; TRBD1 is a possible D gene (6 bases). Source: CD4+ or CD8+ T cells sorted from blood, taken in a trial of the OX40 agonist ivuxolimab. This clonotype was obtained from an adult with an advanced solid tumor such as melanoma, head and neck, liver or kidney cancer. Here the CDR3 DNA reads TGTGCCAGCAGCGTGGACAGATACTCCTACGAGCAGTACTTC. It codes for CASSVDRYSYEQYF. The variable domain in full, completed from reference TRBV5-4 and TRBJ2-7, reads ETGVTQSPTHLIKTRGQQVTLRCSSQSGHNTVSWYQQALGQGPQFIFQYYREEENGRGNFPPRFSGLQFPNYSSELNVNALELDDSALYLCASSVDRYSYEQYFGPGTRLTVT.